The 10 T cell receptor beta chains given below trace back to one sample, sequenced in a study of T cells in localized non-small cell lung cancer. TCRdb's copy holds only in-frame clones and misses some; the assay was immunoSEQ multiplex PCR. The repertoire consists of some 1,700 clones, with approximately 23% occurring once and the leading ten covering less than 15%. This material consisted of normal lung tissue next to the tumor, taken before any cancer treatment. These receptor sequences come from a man aged 18 to 49 with stage I lung adenocarcinoma.

The CDR3 bases are TGCGCCAGCAGCCAGACAGGGTTTGCGACTGAAGCTTTCTTT. Amino acids: CASSQTGFATEAFF. The rearrangement joins TRBV1 to TRBJ1-1; the table calls TRBD1, which could not be checked here. TRBV1 is a pseudogene locus. This CDR3 is 14 amino acids long.

The genes are TRBV12-5 and TRBJ1-1, with a tentative D call TRBD1 (6 bases). This CDR3 has 11 residues. CDR1 and CDR2 (germline): LGHNT, FRNRAP. The CDR3 is CASTAQQGAFF. CDR3 DNA sequence: TGTGCCAGCACCGCCCAACAGGGAGCTTTCTTT.

This chain joins TRBV5-1 and TRBJ2-7; the D gene is possibly TRBD1 (6 bases). Germline values: CDR1 SGHRS, CDR2 YFSETQ. V was pared by 6 bases and J by 5 bases, with 18 bases between. The CDR3 extends over 14 amino acids. CDR3 coding DNA: TGCGCCAGCATCGGGGAACCAGGGGAGAACGAGCAGTACTTC. Protein sequence: CASIGEPGENEQYF. Full variable domain (rest looked up from reference TRBV5-1 and TRBJ2-7): KAGVTQTPRYLIKTRGQQVTLSCSPISGHRSVSWYQQTPGQGLQFLFEYFSETQRNKGNFPGRFSGRQFSNSRSEMNVSTLELGDSALYLCASIGEPGENEQYFGPGTRLTVT.

This clone was recorded a few times. The J gene is TRBJ1-2, the V gene TRBV29-1, with D possibly being TRBD1 (5 bases). CDR3 size: 13 residues. Germline V CDR1 and CDR2: SQVTM, ANQGSEA. The V end was cut by 0 bases, the J end by 7 bases, with 12 bases between. In DNA, the CDR3 is TGCAGCGTTGAAGAGGGGGTTATTGCTGGCTACACCTTC. Protein: CSVEEGVIAGYTF. The entire variable domain, with the rest obtained from reference TRBV29-1 and TRBJ1-2, is as follows: SAVISQKPSRDICQRGTSLTIQCQVDSQVTMMFWYRQQPGQSLTLIATANQGSEATYESGFVIDKFPISRPNLTFSTLTVSNMSPEDSSIYLCSVEEGVIAGYTFGSGTRLTVV.

This clone was recorded a few times. The rearrangement joins TRBV19 to TRBJ1-6; no clear D gene. Germline-derived CDR1 and CDR2 are LNHDA and SQIVND (reference sequence). The CDR3 is 17 residues long. The ends were cut back, 3 bases at V and 0 bases at J, with 12 bases in the middle. CDR3 in amino acids: CASSISPGSSYNSPLHF. In nucleotides, the CDR3 is TGTGCCAGTAGTATCTCGCCAGGTAGCTCCTATAATTCACCCCTCCACTTT.

The V call is TRBV29-1, the J call TRBJ2-7; D might be TRBD1 or TRBD2, each matching 5 bases. V shed 1 base and J shed 7 bases, with 17 bases lying between them. Per germline, CDR1 SQVTM and CDR2 ANQGSEA. The CDR3 totals 14 residues. This chain's CDR3 is CSVEGPFFGAEQYF. In DNA form, the CDR3 reads TGCAGCGTTGAAGGGCCCTTCTTCGGGGCGGAGCAGTACTTC.

Regarding this clone: Other DNA sequences of this sample code for an identical CDR3. The chain carries TRBV19 and TRBJ1-2; D might be TRBD1 (5 bases). Germline values: CDR1 LNHDA, CDR2 SQIVND (reference sequence). The CDR3 has 14 amino acids. V was pared by 6 bases and J by 2 bases, with 13 bases between. This chain's CDR3 is CASSPQGVNYGYTF. In DNA, the CDR3 is TGTGCCAGTAGCCCCCAGGGTGTGAACTATGGCTACACCTTC. The variable domain in full, completed from reference TRBV19 and TRBJ1-2, reads DGGITQSPKYLFRKEGQNVTLSCEQNLNHDAMYWYRQDPGQGLRLIYYSQIVNDFQKGDIAEGYSVSREKKESFPLTVTSAQKNPTAFYLCASSPQGVNYGYTFGSGTRLTVV.

The chain combines TRBV6-7 with TRBJ1-2; 7 bases are a match to TRBD1. TRBV6-7 is assigned to the ORF class and has an uncertain function. The CDR3 spans 14 residues. The V and J ends lost 4 bases and 4 bases, in that order; junction bases with no gene match: 6. In DNA, the CDR3 is TGTGCCAGCAGTTCACCGGGACAGCCCTATGGCTACACCTTC. Protein: CASSSPGQPYGYTF.

This chain uses TRBV18 with TRBJ1-4; D remains unclear. Trimming shortened V by 4 bases and J by 0 bases, and 3 bases separated the two germline ends. The CDR3 consists of 13 residues. The germline gives CDR1 KGHSH, CDR2 LQKENI. As DNA, the CDR3 is TGTGCCAGCTCACGATCAACTAATGAAAAACTGTTTTTT. Translating it yields CASSRSTNEKLFF.

CDR3 DNA sequence: TGTGCCAGTAGCCATAACACGGAAGATGGCTACACCTTC. It is translated as CASSHNTEDGYTF. This chain links TRBV19 with TRBJ1-2, with no clear D. The V gene's germline CDR1 is LNHDA and CDR2 SQIVND (reference sequence). This CDR3 has 13 amino acids. V lost 6 bases and J lost 6, with 14 bases in between.